Listed here are 22 T cell receptor beta chains from one sample, sequenced in a study of T cell responses to AZD1222 COVID-19 vaccine. Measured with immunoSEQ multiplex PCR; TCRdb has only the in-frame clones, and not every one. Among about 120,000 clones listed, approximately 90% were seen once. Here the sequenced sample was peripheral blood, taken 28 days after the second AZD1222 dose. The receptors were sampled from an adult who received the AZD1222 COVID-19 vaccine.

V gene TRBV6-2 or TRBV6-3 combines with J gene TRBJ2-3, with D perhaps TRBD1 or TRBD2 (5 bases each). Germline CDR1 MNHEY, CDR2 SVGEGT. CDR3 length: 15 amino acids. V shed 2 bases and J shed 0 bases, with 9 bases lying between them. DNA for the CDR3: TGTGCCAGCAGTTACAACCGGGACAGCACAGATACGCAGTATTTT. It specifies CASSYNRDSTDTQYF.

This rearrangement joins TRBV21-1 to TRBJ1-2; TRBD1 is the table's D call, not checked against the DNA. TRBV21-1 is a listed pseudogene. The CDR3 consists of 23 residues. The CDR3 loop is CASSKRPTGTGEGDLLLAYGYTF. For the CDR3, the DNA is TGTGCCAGCAGCAAAAGGCCAACCGGGACAGGTGAGGGCGACCTCCTACTGGCCTATGGCTACACCTTC.

The chain combines TRBV9 with TRBJ1-1; the D gene is possibly TRBD1 (5 bases). V gave up 1 base and J gave up 3 bases, with 7 bases separating them. CDR3 size: 13 residues. Germline lookup yields CDR1 SGDLS and CDR2 YYNGEE. CDR3 in amino acids: CASSVSGHTEAFF. The CDR3 DNA reads TGTGCCAGCAGCGTATCAGGGCACACTGAAGCTTTCTTT.

The V gene is TRBV18, the J gene TRBJ2-5; possible D gene TRBD2, 6 bases. There are 14 residues in the CDR3. Germline assignment: CDR1 KGHSH and CDR2 LQKENI. Between the trimmed V and J ends, which lost 6 bases and 0 bases, there was a span of 11 bases. The CDR3 DNA reads as TGTGCCAGCTCGGGGGGACCTAACCAAGAGACCCAGTACTTC. Residues: CASSGGPNQETQYF.

The chain combines TRBV4-1 with TRBJ2-2; D uncertain. The CDR3 is 12 amino acids. V was cut by 2 bases and J by 8 bases, with 6 bases left in between. Germline CDR1 reads MGHRA; CDR2 reads YSYEKL. CDR3 in DNA: TGCGCCAGCAGCCAACGGTTGGGGGAGCTGTTTTTT. Encoded protein: CASSQRLGELFF.

The chain links TRBV4-3 to TRBJ2-3; weak D call: TRBD2 (5 bases). The germline CDR1 and CDR2 sequences are LGHNA and YSLEER. Between the trimmed V and J ends, which lost 3 bases and 4 bases, there was a span of 14 bases. This CDR3 comprises 15 residues. The CDR3 region has the DNA TGCGCCAGCAGCCAGGACGGAGGCCCTCCAGATACGCAGTATTTT. It codes for CASSQDGGPPDTQYF.

V and J are TRBV28 and TRBJ1-5, with a possible D match to TRBD1 (5 bases). Germline V lookup: CDR1 MDHEN, CDR2 SYDVKM. V shed 2 bases and J shed 3 bases, with 8 bases lying between them. There are 14 residues in the CDR3. CDR3 DNA sequence: TGTGCCAGCAGTTTACTCAGGGACAATCAGCCCCAGCATTTT. The encoded protein is CASSLLRDNQPQHF.

The chain recombines TRBV6-6 with TRBJ1-1; 8 bases match TRBD1. The CDR3 is 13 amino acids. Germline values: CDR1 MNHNY, CDR2 SVGAGI (reference sequence). Trimming took 5 bases from V and 2 from J; bases not matched to a gene: 1. The CDR3 protein is CASSTGGNTEAFF. CDR3 DNA sequence: TGTGCCAGCAGTACAGGGGGAAACACTGAAGCTTTCTTT.

The chain joins TRBV24-1 to TRBJ2-3, with TRBD1 matching over 8 bases. The CDR3 extends over 16 amino acids. Trimming at V came to 3 bases and at J to 0 bases, leaving 4 bases not matched to a gene. CDR1 KGHDR and CDR2 SFDVKD come from the germline V gene. The CDR3 spells CATSDTGTGSTDTQYF. The CDR3 DNA follows: TGTGCCACCAGTGATACTGGGACAGGTAGCACAGATACGCAGTATTTT.

The chain has TRBV5-1 and TRBJ2-7, with D maybe TRBD2 (5 bases). V was cut by 0 bases and J by 3 bases, with 10 bases left in between. This CDR3 spans 14 amino acids. In germline, CDR1 is SGHRS, CDR2 YFSETQ. DNA of the CDR3: TGCGCCAGCAGCTTGGGAGGGAATCTCTACGAGCAGTACTTC. Residues: CASSLGGNLYEQYF.

Concerning this clone: The same CDR3 arises from other DNA sequences in this sample as well. The chain combines TRBV3-1 (or the pseudogene TRBV3-2) with TRBJ1-4, with a weak D call TRBD1 (5 bases). Trimming took off 4 bases at V and 5 bases at J, with 8 bases between the two ends. This CDR3 spans 13 amino acids. CDR1 is LGHDT and CDR2 is YNNKEL in the germline V gene (reference sequence). CDR3 region: CASSRDGNEKLFF. CDR3 sequence (DNA): TGTGCCAGCAGCCGGGACGGGAATGAAAAACTGTTTTTT.

The chain has TRBV7-9 and TRBJ1-5, with no clear D. CDR3 length: 12 amino acids. Germline V gene sequence: CDR1 SEHNR, CDR2 FQNEAQ (reference sequence). V was clipped by 0 bases and J by 10 bases, with 7 bases between them. Here the CDR3 reads CASSLAAGPQHF. CDR3 nucleotide sequence: TGTGCCAGCAGCTTAGCGGCGGGCCCCCAGCATTTT.

This sequence joins TRBV7-6 and TRBJ2-1; TRBD1 might be the D (5 bases). Germline CDR1 reads SGHVS; CDR2 reads FNYEAQ. The V end was cut by 2 bases, the J end by 0 bases, with 11 bases between. CDR3 length: 16 amino acids. CDR3 amino acids: CASSLRDSNSYNEQFF. CDR3 coding DNA: TGTGCCAGCAGCTTACGAGACAGTAACTCCTACAATGAGCAGTTCTTC.

The chain combines TRBV7-3 with TRBJ1-5, with a weak D call TRBD1 (6 bases). CDR3 size: 16 residues. V was cut by 0 bases and J by 3 bases, with 12 bases left in between. From germline, CDR1 is SGHTA and CDR2 FQGTGA. In nucleotides, the CDR3 is TGTGCCAGCAGCTTAACGGGGGGCAGCTTCAATCAGCCCCAGCATTTT. This sequence encodes CASSLTGGSFNQPQHF. The full variable domain, rest sourced from reference TRBV7-3 and TRBJ1-5, is GAGVSQTPSNKVTEKGKYVELRCDPISGHTALYWYRQSLGQGPEFLIYFQGTGAADDSGLPNDRFFAVRPEGSVSTLKIQRTERGDSAVYLCASSLTGGSFNQPQHFGDGTRLSIL.

The chain combines TRBV30 with TRBJ1-1; D is ambiguous. The CDR3 is 14 amino acids. V gave up 5 bases and J gave up 6 bases, with 19 bases separating them. Germline values: CDR1 GTSNPN, CDR2 SVGIG (reference sequence). CDR3 loop: CAWLTEEIEPEAFF. As DNA, the CDR3 is TGTGCCTGGTTGACGGAGGAAATCGAACCTGAAGCTTTCTTT.

The V and J genes are TRBV28 and TRBJ1-2; D gene unclear. CDR1 MDHEN and CDR2 SYDVKM come from the germline V gene. The CDR3 totals 13 residues. With 7 bases removed from V and 8 bases from J, the gap between germline ends came to 17 bases. The CDR3 is CASTPDGLQGYTF. CDR3 DNA: TGTGCCAGCACCCCGGACGGTCTCCAGGGCTACACCTTC.

The V call is TRBV6-5, the J call TRBJ1-5; D not resolved. In germline, CDR1 is MNHEY, CDR2 SVGAGI. V dropped 6 bases and J dropped 3 bases, with 15 bases sitting between them. CDR3 length: 15 residues. The CDR3 loop is CASRTDAGANQPQHF. DNA for the CDR3: TGTGCCAGCAGGACGGACGCCGGAGCCAATCAGCCCCAGCATTTT.

This chain joins TRBV24-1 and TRBJ2-5; 13 bases are a match to TRBD2. V dropped 3 bases and J dropped 4; count of bases not matched to a gene: 7. The CDR3 consists of 17 residues. Germline V gene sequence: CDR1 KGHDR, CDR2 SFDVKD. The CDR3 here is CATSDGTSGVGGETQYF. The CDR3 nucleotides are TGTGCCACCAGTGATGGGACTAGCGGGGTAGGGGGAGAGACCCAGTACTTC.

The rearrangement links TRBV5-1 to TRBJ1-2; D is unclear. The CDR3 has 14 residues. Between the trimmed V and J ends, which lost 0 bases and 6 bases, there was a span of 12 bases. Germline V gives CDR1 SGHRS, CDR2 YFSETQ. CDR3 in amino acids: CASSLDTYGDGYTF. Written as DNA, the CDR3 is TGCGCCAGCAGCTTGGACACCTATGGGGATGGCTACACCTTC.

The V gene is TRBV10-3, the J gene TRBJ1-3; the D gene is possibly TRBD1 (6 bases). Trimming stripped 2 bases from V and 2 bases from J, with 16 bases between. The CDR3 is made up of 17 amino acids. The germline V gene has CDR1 ENHRY and CDR2 SYGVKD. The CDR3 region has the DNA TGTGCCATCAGTGAGACACCTGGCGGGGGCCCTGGAAACACCATATATTTT. Translation gives CAISETPGGGPGNTIYF.

This sequence joins TRBV4-2 and TRBJ2-1; 8 nucleotides match TRBD2. Trimming at V came to 0 bases and at J to 3 bases, leaving 4 bases not matched to a gene. The CDR3 runs to 16 residues. CDR1 LGHNA and CDR2 YNFKEQ come from the germline V gene. The CDR3 sequence is CASSQEGLGHYNEQFF. The CDR3 bases are TGTGCCAGCAGCCAAGAGGGACTAGGACACTACAATGAGCAGTTCTTC.

The V gene is TRBV3-1 (or the pseudogene TRBV3-2), the J gene TRBJ1-5; no clear D gene. The CDR3 has 13 residues. Germline CDR1 LGHDT, CDR2 YNNKEL (reference sequence). Trimming stripped 1 base from V and 7 bases from J, with 8 bases between. Here the CDR3 reads CASSQGVRQPQHF. CDR3 in DNA: TGTGCCAGCAGCCAAGGGGTAAGACAGCCCCAGCATTTT.